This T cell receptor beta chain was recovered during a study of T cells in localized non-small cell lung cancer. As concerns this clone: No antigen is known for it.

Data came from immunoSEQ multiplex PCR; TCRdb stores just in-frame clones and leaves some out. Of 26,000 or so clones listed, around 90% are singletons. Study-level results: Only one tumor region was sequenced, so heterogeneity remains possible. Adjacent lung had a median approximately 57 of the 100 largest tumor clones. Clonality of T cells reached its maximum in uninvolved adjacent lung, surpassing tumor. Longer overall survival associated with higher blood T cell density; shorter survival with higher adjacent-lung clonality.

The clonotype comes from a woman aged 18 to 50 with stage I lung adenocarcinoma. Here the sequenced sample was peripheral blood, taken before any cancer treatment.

The DNA of the CDR3 is TGTGCCAGCAGCAAAGGAAACAGGGGTGACTATGGCTACACCTTC. Encoded protein: CASSKGNRGDYGYTF. This sequence joins TRBV21-1 and TRBJ1-2; TRBD1 reflects the table's D call only, with no check against the DNA. TRBV21-1 is classified as a pseudogene. The CDR3 totals 15 residues.